This TCR beta chain is from a study of CDR3 diversity in severe acne. This clonotype was counted a few times. TCRdb re-called the PCR reads with MiXCR, one entry per CDR3 protein. Of more than 85,000 distinct CDR3 sequences in the sample, around 50% were seen once. Germline V gives CDR1 SQVTM, CDR2 ANQGSEA. V trimming: 7 bases; J trimming: 8 bases; junction bases outside the gene matches: 4. The CDR3 loop spans 11 amino acids. This sequence originates from a male donor in good health, serving as a control. The chain links TRBV29-1 to TRBJ1-2, with 10 bases aligning to TRBD1. The sample consisted of blood. CDR3 region: CSARTGGGYTF. The CDR3 DNA is TGCAGCGCTCGGACAGGGGGGGGCTACACCTTC. Drawing the rest from reference TRBV29-1 and TRBJ1-2, the complete variable domain is SAVISQKPSRDICQRGTSLTIQCQVDSQVTMMFWYRQQPGQSLTLIATANQGSEATYESGFVIDKFPISRPNLTFSTLTVSNMSPEDSSIYLCSARTGGGYTFGSGTRLTVV.